Reported below is one TCR beta chain. This CDR3 is 16 amino acids long. V was trimmed by 2 bases and J by 0 bases, leaving 13 bases between them. CDR1 KGHSH and CDR2 LQKENI come from the germline V gene. This sample is drawn from a study of blood T cell repertoires in COVID-19. The wider study: The United States, Italy and Spain provided the acute and convalescent COVID-19 samples. T cells, B-cell-depleted T cells, or PBMCs provided the cDNA or gDNA that served as material.

Per the authors' pipeline: Counts of nucleated cells, estimated from reference gene primer amplification, were obtained. TCRdb's copy holds only in-frame clones and misses some; the assay was immunoSEQ multiplex PCR. V and J calls and clone size are given by that table; D and trimming were obtained from the DNA. The top ten hold approximately 10% of the sample, which has under 95,000 clones, 65% to 80% seen once. Sequencing was done on a sample of peripheral blood. The chain combines TRBV18 with TRBJ1-1; D uncertain. The sequence was obtained from a man between 65 and 80 years old with acute or convalescent COVID-19. The CDR3 protein is CASSPAGEWVNTEAFF. As DNA, the CDR3 is TGTGCCAGCTCACCAGCCGGGGAGTGGGTGAACACTGAAGCTTTCTTT.